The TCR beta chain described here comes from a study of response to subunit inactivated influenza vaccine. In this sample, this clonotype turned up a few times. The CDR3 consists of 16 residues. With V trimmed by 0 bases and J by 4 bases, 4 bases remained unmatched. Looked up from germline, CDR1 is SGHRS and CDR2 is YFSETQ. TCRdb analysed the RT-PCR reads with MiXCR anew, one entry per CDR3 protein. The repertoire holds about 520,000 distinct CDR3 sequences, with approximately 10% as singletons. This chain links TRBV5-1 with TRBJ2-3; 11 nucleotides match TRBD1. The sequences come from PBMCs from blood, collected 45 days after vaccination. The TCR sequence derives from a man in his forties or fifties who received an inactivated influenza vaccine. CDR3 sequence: CASSLGGQGAADTQYF. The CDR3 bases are TGCGCCAGCAGCTTGGGAGGACAGGGGGCCGCAGATACGCAGTATTTT.